Listed here are 31 T cell receptor beta chains from one sample, sequenced in a study of T cell responses to AZD1222 COVID-19 vaccine. Assay used: immunoSEQ multiplex PCR; TCRdb lists only in-frame clones, some missing. The sample holds 150,000 or so clones, around nine tenths seen once. This specimen consisted of peripheral blood, obtained on day 0 of MenACWY control vaccination. The receptors here all came from an adult in good health.

This clone came up once. The rearrangement uses TRBV30 and TRBJ2-7, with D uncertain. The CDR3 totals 12 residues. Germline-derived CDR1 and CDR2 are GTSNPN and SVGIG (reference sequence). Trimming stripped 1 base from V and 3 bases from J, with 7 bases between. The CDR3 reads CAWSGGNYEQYF. The CDR3 region has the DNA TGTGCCTGGAGTGGGGGAAACTACGAGCAGTACTTC.

V gene TRBV2 combines with J gene TRBJ1-4; D is unclear. V was shortened by 4 bases and J by 7 bases, with 10 bases between the two germline ends. CDR3 length: 13 residues. Germline-derived CDR1 and CDR2 are SNHLY and FYNNEI. In nucleotides, the CDR3 is TGTGCCAGCAGTGTTGAGTCGTCTGAAAAACTGTTTTTT. Amino acids: CASSVESSEKLFF.

The J gene is TRBJ2-2, the V gene TRBV11-2; D could derive from TRBD1 or TRBD2 (5 bases each). V dropped 6 bases and J dropped 5 bases, with 19 bases sitting between them. The germline CDR1 and CDR2 sequences are SGHAT and FQNNGV. This CDR3 is built from 16 residues. CDR3 sequence reads: CASRPVQGRGTGELFF. The CDR3 DNA sequence: TGTGCCAGCAGACCTGTTCAGGGAAGAGGGACCGGGGAGCTGTTTTTT.

The chain combines TRBV6-4 with TRBJ2-3, with 12 bases that match TRBD2. CDR3 length: 15 amino acids. The V and J ends lost 8 bases and 5 bases, in that order; junction bases with no gene match: 8. Germline CDR1 reads MRHNA; CDR2 reads SNTAGT. The CDR3: CASGDLAGGRDTQYF. The DNA for the CDR3 is TGTGCCAGCGGGGATCTAGCGGGAGGGAGAGATACGCAGTATTTT.

This rearrangement joins TRBV5-4 to TRBJ2-6; the match to TRBD1 covers 8 bases. V gave up 2 bases and J gave up 3 bases; unmatched junction bases: 10. Germline CDR1 SGHNT, CDR2 YYREEE (reference sequence). The CDR3 consists of 18 residues. The CDR3 sequence is CASSFPGRQGFGANVLTF. The CDR3 DNA reads as TGTGCCAGCAGCTTCCCGGGGAGACAGGGGTTTGGGGCCAACGTCCTGACTTTC.

This sequence joins TRBV9 and TRBJ1-1, with 10 bases matching TRBD1. Looked up from germline, CDR1 is SGDLS and CDR2 is YYNGEE. This CDR3 is built from 14 residues. J gave up 8 bases and V 4 bases, and 8 bases lay outside the gene matches. CDR3 in amino acids: CASSTGTGVSEAFF. Here the CDR3 DNA reads TGTGCCAGCAGCACCGGGACAGGGGTAAGCGAAGCTTTCTTT.

This rearrangement joins TRBV5-8 to TRBJ1-5; no clear D gene. V lost 0 bases to trimming and J lost 2 bases, with 12 bases between them. The V gene's germline CDR1 is SGHTS and CDR2 YDEGEE. The CDR3 is made up of 16 amino acids. The CDR3 spells CASSLGSIRRNQPQHF. The CDR3 DNA is TGTGCCAGCAGCTTGGGGTCAATCAGGCGCAATCAGCCCCAGCATTTT.

The V gene is TRBV6-1, the J gene TRBJ1-1, with D hard to call. The CDR3 runs to 15 residues. CDR1 MNHNS and CDR2 SASEGT come from the germline V gene. Trimming removed 0 bases at V and 2 bases at J, with 10 bases between. CDR3 nucleotides: TGTGCCAGCAGTGAAGCGCCACGGAAAAACACTGAAGCTTTCTTT. Its protein product is CASSEAPRKNTEAFF.

This clone has just a few counts. The chain has TRBV28 and TRBJ1-4; 10 bases fit TRBD1. V dropped 5 bases and J dropped 7; count of bases not matched to a gene: 7. In germline, CDR1 is MDHEN, CDR2 SYDVKM. The CDR3 is 15 residues long. The CDR3 protein is CASSPGQGGSEKLFF. DNA of the CDR3: TGTGCCAGCAGTCCCGGACAGGGGGGAAGTGAAAAACTGTTTTTT.

V usage is TRBV6-4 and J usage is TRBJ2-3; TRBD2 matches 8 bases. Germline V gene sequence: CDR1 MRHNA, CDR2 SNTAGT. The trim removed 4 bases at V and 7 bases at J, leaving 4 bases unmatched. CDR3 length: 13 amino acids. In DNA form, the CDR3 reads TGTGCCAGCAGTGTGCTAGCGGGCCATACGCAGTATTTT. Encoded protein: CASSVLAGHTQYF.

This chain uses TRBV12-5 with TRBJ2-3; the match to TRBD2 covers 8 bases. The CDR3 is 16 amino acids. Germline CDR1 LGHNT, CDR2 FRNRAP. Trimming took 0 bases from V and 1 from J; bases not matched to a gene: 3. The CDR3 nucleotides read TGTGCTAGTGGTTTGGTTCCAGCGGGGGGCACAGATACGCAGTATTTT. Translation: CASGLVPAGGTDTQYF.

The chain has TRBV3-1 (or the pseudogene TRBV3-2) and TRBJ2-5; 8 positions agree with TRBD2. Germline V lookup: CDR1 LGHDT, CDR2 YNNKEL (reference sequence). CDR3 length equals 16 residues. The trim removed 0 bases at V and 9 bases at J, leaving 12 bases unmatched. CDR3 loop: CASSQDLRTSWSSQYF. The DNA for the CDR3 is TGTGCCAGCAGCCAAGATCTCAGGACTAGCTGGTCCTCCCAGTACTTC.

The chain joins TRBV5-8 to TRBJ2-7; D call uncertain. This CDR3 contains 15 residues. Germline loops: CDR1 SGHTS, CDR2 YDEGEE. V was cut by 3 bases and J by 3 bases, with 16 bases left in between. The CDR3 reads CASSSWWSRSYEQYF. The CDR3 coding sequence is TGTGCCAGCAGCTCCTGGTGGTCCAGGAGCTACGAGCAGTACTTC.

J is TRBJ2-7 and V is TRBV20-1; TRBD2 aligns across 8 bases. CDR1 and CDR2 from the germline V gene are DFQATT and SNEGSKA (reference sequence). The CDR3 spans 14 residues. With 3 bases clipped from V and 4 bases from J, the junction kept 8 bases outside the gene matches. The CDR3 DNA follows: TGCAGTGCTAGTAATGCGGGGGGAGGGTACGAGCAGTACTTC. It codes for CSASNAGGGYEQYF.

This clone was observed once. J is TRBJ1-5 and V is TRBV7-8; no clear D gene. In germline, CDR1 is SGHVS, CDR2 FQNEAQ. The length of the CDR3 is 15 residues. Trimming took off 0 bases at V and 3 bases at J, with 9 bases between the two ends. Written as DNA, the CDR3 is TGTGCCAGCAGCTTAGCAGAACAGACCAATCAGCCCCAGCATTTT. It specifies CASSLAEQTNQPQHF.

The CDR3: CASSPPAPVYGYTF. The CDR3, as DNA: TGTGCCAGCAGCCCACCGGCGCCTGTGTATGGCTACACCTTC. This chain uses TRBV5-4 with TRBJ1-2; D uncertain. The V gene lost 4 bases and the J gene lost 5 bases, with 15 bases spanning the gap. This CDR3 comprises 14 residues. Germline V gene data show CDR1 as SGHNT and CDR2 as YYREEE (reference sequence).

Here the CDR3 reads CASSPQGGSEKLFF. DNA for the CDR3: TGTGCCAGCAGTCCACAGGGGGGCAGTGAAAAACTGTTTTTT. This rearrangement joins TRBV28 to TRBJ1-4; TRBD1 matches 8 bases. The length of the CDR3 is 14 residues. The germline V gene encodes CDR1 MDHEN and CDR2 SYDVKM. Trimming at V came to 5 bases and at J to 7 bases, leaving 6 bases not matched to a gene.

This clone was seen a single time. The chain combines TRBV4-1 with TRBJ1-2, with 8 bases lining up with TRBD1. CDR3 length equals 15 residues. Germline CDR1 MGHRA, CDR2 YSYEKL. With 5 bases clipped from V and 4 bases from J, the junction kept 9 bases outside the gene matches. CDR3 residues: CASSTPGQDVYGYTF. For the CDR3, the DNA is TGCGCCAGCAGCACTCCGGGACAGGACGTCTATGGCTACACCTTC.

This chain uses TRBV6-5 with TRBJ2-7, with no clear D. The CDR3 is 14 residues long. Germline values: CDR1 MNHEY, CDR2 SVGAGI. V was clipped by 2 bases and J by 2 bases, with 10 bases between them. The CDR3 here is CASSYAAPTYEQYF. The DNA of the CDR3 is TGTGCCAGCAGTTACGCGGCGCCTACCTACGAGCAGTACTTC.

The CDR3 DNA sequence: TGTGCCAGCAGTGAAGGGGGCGGGAACACTGAAGCTTTCTTT. It encodes CASSEGGGNTEAFF. The chain joins TRBV2 to TRBJ1-1; perhaps TRBD1 as D (5 bases). This CDR3 region has 14 residues. In germline, CDR1 is SNHLY, CDR2 FYNNEI. V was shortened by 1 base and J by 1 base, with 7 bases between the two germline ends.

The chain recombines TRBV9 with TRBJ1-5; D remains unclear. The CDR3 consists of 13 residues. Germline CDR1 is SGDLS and CDR2 is YYNGEE. Trimming left V 1 base short and J 7 bases short, with 9 bases between. Here the CDR3 reads CASSVSPVQPQHF. The CDR3 DNA reads as TGTGCCAGCAGCGTAAGTCCGGTCCAGCCCCAGCATTTT. Full variable domain (outside the CDR3, taken from reference TRBV9 and TRBJ1-5): DSGVTQTPKHLITATGQRVTLRCSPRSGDLSVYWYQQSLDQGLQFLIQYYNGEERAKGNILERFSAQQFPDLHSELNLSSLELGDSALYFCASSVSPVQPQHFGDGTRLSIL.

The chain employs TRBV2 and TRBJ1-5; D is possibly TRBD1 (5 bases). CDR1 and CDR2 (germline): SNHLY, FYNNEI. The CDR3 is 14 amino acids. V lost 4 bases and J 7 bases, leaving 14 bases between the germline ends. This chain's CDR3 is CASSVDTPGQPQHF. The CDR3 nucleotides read TGTGCCAGCAGTGTGGACACCCCTGGCCAGCCCCAGCATTTT.

The rearrangement links TRBV6-4 to TRBJ2-1; D remains unclear. CDR1 and CDR2 from the germline V gene are MRHNA and SNTAGT. With 2 bases removed from V and 7 bases from J, the gap between germline ends came to 12 bases. The CDR3 is made up of 14 amino acids. CDR3 DNA: TGTGCCAGCAGTGACGGGCGGATGGGGAATGAGCAGTTCTTC. This sequence encodes CASSDGRMGNEQFF.

The chain recombines TRBV6-5 with TRBJ1-2, with D unresolved. Germline V CDR1 and CDR2: MNHEY, SVGAGI. The V and J ends lost 5 bases and 7 bases respectively, with 20 bases between them. This CDR3 spans 15 amino acids. CDR3 bases: TGTGCCAGCAGTCGAATAGTTGGGCCCCTGGGTGGCTACACCTTC. This sequence encodes CASSRIVGPLGGYTF.

The V and J genes are TRBV11-2 and TRBJ1-3, with a weak D call TRBD1 (6 bases). CDR1 is SGHAT, CDR2 FQNNGV, per germline. V lost 2 bases and J lost 7, with 15 bases in between. This CDR3 contains 15 residues. CDR3 sequence: CASSLLSRGTNTIYF. DNA of the CDR3: TGTGCCAGCAGCTTATTGTCCAGGGGTACGAACACCATATATTTT.

The chain links TRBV6-6 to TRBJ2-7, with D possibly being TRBD1 (5 bases). Germline-derived CDR1 and CDR2 are MNHNY and SVGAGI (reference sequence). V was clipped by 6 bases and J by 11 bases, with 17 bases between them. The CDR3 sequence is 12 residues long. CDR3 protein: CASSQGTGTKYF. The CDR3 coding sequence is TGTGCCAGCAGCCAAGGTACAGGAACGAAGTACTTC.

The genes are TRBV30 and TRBJ1-6; D is possibly TRBD1 (6 bases). From germline, CDR1 is GTSNPN and CDR2 SVGIG (reference sequence). Trimming took 2 bases from V and 3 from J, leaving 14 bases between them. CDR3 length: 16 amino acids. CDR3 sequence (DNA): TGTGCCTGGAGTACCTCCGACAGGTTCTATAATTCACCCCTCCACTTT. It is translated as CAWSTSDRFYNSPLHF.

The chain has TRBV5-1 and TRBJ2-1; D remains unclear. Germline CDR1 reads SGHRS; CDR2 reads YFSETQ. CDR3 length: 13 amino acids. Trimming stripped 1 base from V and 2 bases from J, with 4 bases between. The CDR3 loop reads CASSLIPYNEQFF. In nucleotides, the CDR3 is TGCGCCAGCAGCTTGATCCCCTACAATGAGCAGTTCTTC.

The chain combines TRBV3-1 (or the pseudogene TRBV3-2) with TRBJ2-2; TRBD2 matches at 9 bases. V shed 0 bases and J 5 bases; nucleotides not matched to a gene: 10. This CDR3 spans 18 amino acids. Germline V gene data show CDR1 as LGHDT and CDR2 as YNNKEL (reference sequence). The CDR3 nucleotides read TGTGCCAGCAGCCAAGATTCGGACACTAGCGGGTATACCGGGGAGCTGTTTTTT. This translates into CASSQDSDTSGYTGELFF.

This chain connects TRBV9 to TRBJ2-3; D is ambiguous. From germline, CDR1 is SGDLS and CDR2 YYNGEE. The CDR3 length is 17 residues. Trimming left V 3 bases short and J 2 bases short, with 19 bases between. The CDR3 reads CASSGSVEKVFTDTQYF. The CDR3 DNA reads TGTGCCAGCAGCGGTTCAGTTGAAAAGGTTTTCACAGATACGCAGTATTTT.

This sequence joins TRBV7-9 and TRBJ1-2, with no clear D. V lost 6 bases to trimming and J lost 4 bases, with 15 bases between them. Germline CDR1 and CDR2: SEHNR and FQNEAQ (reference sequence). The length of the CDR3 is 14 residues. CDR3 DNA: TGTGCCAGCAGTCCCGGATTAGGGCCCTATGGCTACACCTTC. It yields the protein CASSPGLGPYGYTF.